This T cell receptor (beta chain) derives from a study of Graves' ophthalmopathy and Graves' hyperthyroidism. General study results and limits: Most thyroid clonotypes expanded beyond 0.001 frequency were also found in blood.

The diagnosis was founded upon clinical symptoms, serum thyroxine, TRAb, thyroid ultrasound and orbital computed tomography. Amplification from RNA transcripts yielded the TCR beta CDR3 regions. The library came from an HTBI-primed first-round RT-PCR and a second-round multiplex PCR. One entry per CDR3 protein, called by TCRdb with MiXCR from the multiplex PCR reads. The sample lists 15,000 to 20,000 distinct CDR3 sequences, roughly 50% seen once, with over 25% in the top ten. This clonotype was seen ten or more times. Its antigen is as yet unknown. This clonotype was obtained from a woman between 35 and 50 years old with stable Graves' hyperthyroidism. The sample comprised peripheral blood.

The DNA for the CDR3 is TGTGCCAGCAGCCAAGGTACTAGCGGGAAAGAGACCCAGTACTTC. Translating it yields CASSQGTSGKETQYF. The J gene is TRBJ2-5, the V gene TRBV4-2; TRBD2 agrees at 10 bases. Germline V gene sequence: CDR1 LGHNA, CDR2 YNFKEQ. This CDR3 has 15 amino acids. V was clipped by 1 base and J by 3 bases; unmatched bases: 2.